This is a list of T cell receptor beta chains from one sample in a study of blood T cell repertoires in COVID-19. Sequencing was performed with immunoSEQ multiplex PCR; in TCRdb, only in-frame clones are kept and a portion is missing. Of about 270,000 clones listed, more than 85% are singletons. The specimen was PBMCs or T cells enriched from blood (not recorded which). These receptor sequences come from a man aged 40-49 years who had been exposed to COVID-19. The CDR3 runs from the conserved cysteine through the conserved F or W. D genes are given only for firm matches. Size values are once, few and many counts, or a class for expanded clones, and some rows have none.

>11|TRBJ2-4|few|TRBV5-4|-
CASSGGDIQYF
TGTGCCAGCTCCGGGGGTGACATTCAGTACTTC
>17|TRBJ1-5|-|TRBV27|TRBD1
CASSPRVDRVSNQPQHF
TGTGCCAGCAGTCCTCGGGTGGACAGGGTTAGCAATCAGCCCCAGCATTTT
>16|TRBJ2-7|-|TRBV25-1|TRBD1
CASSAFRDSASYEQYF
TGTGCCAGCAGTGCCTTCCGGGACAGTGCTTCCTACGAGCAGTACTTC
>12|TRBJ2-1|-|TRBV25-1|-
CASSTEANEQFF
TGTGCCAGCAGCACGGAGGCGAATGAGCAGTTCTTC
>14|TRBJ2-7|-|TRBV29-1|-
CSVEDRSANRRQYF
TGCAGCGTTGAAGATCGGAGTGCAAATAGACGGCAGTACTTC
>15|TRBJ2-2|-|TRBV5-1|-
CASGGAEPNTGELFF
TGCGCCAGCGGGGGGGCGGAACCGAACACCGGGGAGCTGTTTTTT
>15|TRBJ2-3|few|TRBV24-1|TRBD1
CATSIQGQGTDTQYF
TGTGCCACCAGTATACAGGGGCAGGGGACAGATACGCAGTATTTT
>14|TRBJ2-2|-|TRBV18|TRBD2
CASSRDYNTGELFF
TGTGCCAGCTCAAGGGACTACAACACCGGGGAGCTGTTTTTT
>15|TRBJ2-2|once|TRBV9|TRBD2
CASSVLAGAPGELFF
TGTGCCAGCAGCGTACTAGCGGGAGCACCCGGGGAGCTGTTTTTT
>17|TRBJ1-2|once|TRBV7-6|-
CASSLGSPGPFNYGYTF
TGTGCCAGCAGCTTAGGGTCTCCAGGTCCTTTTAACTATGGCTACACCTTC
>11|TRBJ2-7|-|TRBV28|-
CASKIEYEQYF
TGTGCCAGCAAAATTGAGTACGAGCAGTACTTC
>15|TRBJ1-2|-|TRBV9|TRBD1
CASSVDQGASYGYTF
TGTGCCAGCAGCGTAGATCAGGGGGCTAGCTATGGCTACACCTTC
>14|TRBJ1-1|-|TRBV27|-
CASSSGALTTEAFF
TGTGCCAGCTCCTCAGGGGCGCTGACCACTGAAGCTTTCTTT
>15|TRBJ1-3|-|TRBV9|TRBD1
CASSKGQGSGNTIYF
TGTGCCAGCAGCAAAGGACAGGGTTCTGGAAACACCATATATTTT
>13|TRBJ1-1|-|TRBV29-1|-
CSVITDVNTEAFF
TGCAGCGTTATAACAGATGTGAACACTGAAGCTTTCTTT
>14|TRBJ1-2|few|TRBV7-9|-
CASSEQGRLGGYTF
TGTGCCAGCAGCGAACAGGGAAGGCTTGGTGGCTACACCTTC
>12|TRBJ2-7|-|TRBV28|-
CASSFGGDEQYF
TGTGCCAGCAGTTTCGGGGGAGACGAGCAGTACTTC
>16|TRBJ2-7|-|TRBV5-1|-
CASSSIQGPRLHEQYF
TGCGCCAGCAGCTCGATACAGGGTCCTAGGCTACACGAGCAGTACTTC
>12|TRBJ1-1|-|TRBV12-3/TRBV12-4|TRBD1
CASSLGGQGGFF
TGTGCCAGCAGTTTGGGGGGACAGGGCGGTTTCTTT
>12|TRBJ2-1|-|TRBV2|-
CASTFGAGEQFF
TGTGCCAGCACTTTCGGAGCGGGTGAGCAGTTCTTC
>16|TRBJ1-5|-|TRBV7-9|TRBD1
CASSQVGQGANQPQHF
TGTGCCAGCAGCCAGGTGGGACAGGGGGCCAATCAGCCCCAGCATTTT
>13|TRBJ1-2|-|TRBV19|-
CASSTWQGNGYTF
TGTGCCAGTAGTACTTGGCAGGGTAACGGCTACACCTTC
>17|TRBJ2-5|few|TRBV30|TRBD2
CALLTSGRALRGETQYF
TGTGCCCTCCTCACTAGCGGGAGGGCCCTCAGAGGAGAGACCCAGTACTTC
>15|TRBJ2-7|-|TRBV11-2|-
CASSLGLGGHDEQYF
TGTGCCAGCAGCTTAGGGTTGGGAGGCCACGACGAGCAGTACTTC